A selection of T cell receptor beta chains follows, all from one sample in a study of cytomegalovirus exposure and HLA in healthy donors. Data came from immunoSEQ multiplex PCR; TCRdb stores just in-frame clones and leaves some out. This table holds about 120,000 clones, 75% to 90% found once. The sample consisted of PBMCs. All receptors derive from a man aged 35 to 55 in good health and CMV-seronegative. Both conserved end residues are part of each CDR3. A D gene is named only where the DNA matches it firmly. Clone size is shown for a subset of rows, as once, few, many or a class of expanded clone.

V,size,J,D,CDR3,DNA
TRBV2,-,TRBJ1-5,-,CASSEGRWNQPQHF,TGTGCCAGCAGCGAAGGCAGGTGGAATCAGCCCCAGCATTTT
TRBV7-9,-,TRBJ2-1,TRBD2,CASSATRVLAGAYNEQFF,TGTGCCAGCAGCGCAACTAGGGTGCTAGCGGGGGCTTACAATGAGCAGTTCTTC
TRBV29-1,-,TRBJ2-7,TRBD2,CSVELAGFGEQYF,TGCAGCGTTGAACTAGCGGGATTTGGGGAGCAGTACTTC
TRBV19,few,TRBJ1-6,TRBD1,CARKLLTGNRSYNSPLHF,TGTGCCAGGAAACTACTGACAGGGAACCGCTCCTATAATTCACCCCTCCACTTT
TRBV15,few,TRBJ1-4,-,CATSREQGTNEKLFF,TGTGCCACCAGCAGAGAACAGGGAACTAATGAAAAACTGTTTTTT
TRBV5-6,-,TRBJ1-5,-,CASSLGTGREGQPQHF,TGTGCCAGCAGCTTGGGAACCGGGAGAGAGGGTCAGCCCCAGCATTTT
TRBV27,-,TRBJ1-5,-,CASSYRQNNQPQHF,TGTGCCAGCAGTTATCGACAGAACAATCAGCCCCAGCATTTT
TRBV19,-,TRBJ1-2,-,CASNDREAGRWGYTF,TGTGCCAGTAACGACCGGGAGGCAGGGCGGTGGGGCTACACCTTC
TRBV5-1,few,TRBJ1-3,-,CASSEGHLSGNTIYF,TGCGCCAGCAGCGAAGGACACCTGTCTGGAAACACCATATATTTT
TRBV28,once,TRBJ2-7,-,CASSLSTGEQYF,TGTGCCAGCAGTTTATCGACGGGTGAGCAGTACTTC
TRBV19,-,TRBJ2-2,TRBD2,CASSASGGSPTGELFF,TGTGCCAGTAGTGCTAGCGGGGGGTCCCCCACCGGGGAGCTGTTTTTT
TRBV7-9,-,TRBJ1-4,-,CASSPGATNEKLFF,TGTGCCAGCAGCCCAGGGGCAACTAATGAAAAACTGTTTTTT
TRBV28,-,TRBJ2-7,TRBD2,CASSGGYEQYF,TGTGCCAGTTCCGGGGGGTACGAGCAGTACTTC
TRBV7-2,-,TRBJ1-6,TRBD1,CASSLATGDTPLHF,TGTGCCAGCAGCTTAGCGACAGGGGATACACCCCTCCACTTT
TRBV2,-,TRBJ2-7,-,CASSTLYEQYF,TGTGCCAGCAGTACTTTATACGAGCAGTACTTC
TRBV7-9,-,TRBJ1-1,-,CASSFDRRNTEAFF,TGTGCCAGCAGCTTCGACAGACGGAACACTGAAGCTTTCTTT
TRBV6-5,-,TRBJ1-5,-,CASSYSKGAQPQHF,TGTGCCAGCAGTTACTCGAAAGGGGCCCAGCCCCAGCATTTT